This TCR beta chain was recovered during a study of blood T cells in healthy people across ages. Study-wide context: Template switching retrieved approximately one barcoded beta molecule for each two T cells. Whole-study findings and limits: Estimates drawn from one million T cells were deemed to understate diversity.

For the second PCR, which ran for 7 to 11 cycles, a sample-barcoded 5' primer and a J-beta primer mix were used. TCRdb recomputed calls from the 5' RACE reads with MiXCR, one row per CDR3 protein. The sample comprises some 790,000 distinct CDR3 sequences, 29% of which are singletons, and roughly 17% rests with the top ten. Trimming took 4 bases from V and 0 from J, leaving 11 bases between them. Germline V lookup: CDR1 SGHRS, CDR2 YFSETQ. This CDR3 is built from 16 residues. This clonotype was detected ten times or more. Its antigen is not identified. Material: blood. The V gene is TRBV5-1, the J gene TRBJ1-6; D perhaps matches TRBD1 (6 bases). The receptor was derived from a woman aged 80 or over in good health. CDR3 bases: TGCGCCAGCAGCATGGACAGTAGCTCCTATAATTCACCCCTCCACTTT. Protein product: CASSMDSSSYNSPLHF.